The rows below give T cell receptor beta chains drawn from one sample of a study of T cells in Graves' hyperthyroidism and ophthalmopathy. TCRdb recomputed calls from the multiplex PCR reads with MiXCR, one row per CDR3 protein. The sample has some 550,000 distinct CDR3 sequences; roughly 15% are singletons. The source material was blood. These receptors were taken from a woman aged 40 to 50 with Graves' ophthalmopathy. The CDR3 runs from the conserved cysteine through the conserved F or W. Each record gives: CDR3 protein, V gene, clone size, J gene. Some rows have no size entry. The others give once, few or many, or a class for an expanded clone.

CASRIGDMNTEAFF	TRBV19	few	TRBJ1-1
CSASFRTEAFF	TRBV20-1	-	TRBJ1-1
CASRTGFGGNQPQHF	TRBV19	few	TRBJ1-5
CASRTGKETQYF	TRBV6-1	many	TRBJ2-5
CASSTPGTGHEQYF	TRBV28	many	TRBJ2-7
CASSFDIDEQFF	TRBV7-9	many	TRBJ2-1
CASSLQTSGSYNEQFF	TRBV7-3	many	TRBJ2-1
CASSQRAQGPFEWQYF	TRBV11-2	few	TRBJ2-7
CASSRGQGAYNEQFF	TRBV5-5	many	TRBJ2-1
CASSNQLLGEQYF	TRBV2	many	TRBJ2-7
CASSLIGTSTDTQYF	TRBV11-2	many	TRBJ2-3
CASSQDGMNTEAFF	TRBV3-1	many	TRBJ1-1
CASSLVSQPGYNEQFF	TRBV5-1	many	TRBJ2-1
CASSPGQKSYEQYF	TRBV18	many	TRBJ2-7
CASSLGWVNYGYTF	TRBV28	many	TRBJ1-2
CASSRELQGYSGANVLTF	TRBV5-1	many	TRBJ2-6
CASSLTTGAIAYEQYF	TRBV5-1	many	TRBJ2-7
CASSSRRQGLNEKLFF	TRBV11-2	many	TRBJ1-4
CASSLDRGLYNEQFF	TRBV11-2	many	TRBJ2-1
CASKGRGGNTEAFF	TRBV3-1	-	TRBJ1-1
CSFTGGLNQPQHF	TRBV29-1	-	TRBJ1-5
CASSLMVGSGANEQFF	TRBV7-3	few	TRBJ2-1
CASSGVGHAGELFF	TRBV2	many	TRBJ2-2
CASSLSGLRQQETQYF	TRBV7-9	many	TRBJ2-5
CASSEGSTPSGYTF	TRBV2	many	TRBJ1-2
CASRDPSGQGKGQRSTDTQYF	TRBV2	many	TRBJ2-3
CASSLASNTGTVYGYTF	TRBV13	-	TRBJ1-2
CASSQDRGRDTQYF	TRBV27	few	TRBJ2-3
CATQTVVVDGYTF	TRBV28	many	TRBJ1-2
CASSEGRTWSAPLHF	TRBV2	many	TRBJ1-6
CASSPYSEDGYTF	TRBV18	many	TRBJ1-2
CASSYSRGLSGELFF	TRBV6-5	many	TRBJ2-2
CASSVSGGTWNEQFF	TRBV6-1	few	TRBJ2-1
CASSPKDRGTMNTEAFF	TRBV6-1	many	TRBJ1-1
CASSQRQGLYNEQFF	TRBV14	-	TRBJ2-1
CASSFLGVNTEAFF	TRBV12-3/TRBV12-4	-	TRBJ1-1
CASSLAAATYNEQFF	TRBV5-1	-	TRBJ2-1
CASSLESYGYTF	TRBV5-1	-	TRBJ1-2